These 21 T cell receptor beta chains were sequenced from one sample in a study of blood T cells in healthy people across ages. Through a sample-barcoded 5' primer and a J-beta primer mix, a second PCR was run for roughly 6 to 12 cycles. TCRdb analysed the 5' RACE reads with MiXCR anew, one entry per CDR3 protein. The sample carries approximately 810,000 distinct CDR3 sequences, 29% recorded once. Specimen: blood. Receptor source: a woman older than 75 in good health.

This clonotype was detected ten times or more. The chain couples TRBV14 to TRBJ2-1; the D gene is possibly TRBD1 (5 bases). V was clipped by 4 bases and J by 5 bases, with 18 bases between them. CDR1 and CDR2 (germline): SGHDN, FVKESK. This CDR3 has 16 amino acids. Here the CDR3 reads CASSPTRSGAHNEQFF. DNA of the CDR3: TGTGCCAGCAGCCCCACTCGGAGTGGGGCTCACAATGAGCAGTTCTTC.

This clonotype was seen repeatedly, ten times or more. The genes are TRBV6-5 and TRBJ2-7; TRBD1 matches at 7 bases. The CDR3 is 13 residues long. Per the germline V gene, CDR1 is MNHEY and CDR2 is SVGAGI. Trimming took 8 bases from V and 4 from J; bases not matched to a gene: 8. CDR3: CASCPGQQYEQYF. The CDR3 bases are TGTGCCAGCTGCCCGGGACAGCAATACGAGCAGTACTTC.

The chain combines TRBV21-1 with TRBJ2-4. Matching the DNA end better, TRBJ2-5 makes the J call doubtful. TRBV21-1 is a known pseudogene. The CDR3 contains 14 residues. The CDR3 DNA sequence: TGTGCCAGCAGCAAAGTTTGGGAACAAGAGACCCAGTACTTC. Its protein product is CASSKVWEQETQYF.

This chain joins TRBV6-5 and TRBJ2-1, with TRBD2 matching 8 bases. V trimming: 4 bases; J trimming: 8 bases; junction bases outside the gene matches: 7. Germline V gives CDR1 MNHEY, CDR2 SVGAGI. The CDR3 has 14 amino acids. The CDR3 here is CASSFRTSSDEQFF. Written as DNA, the CDR3 is TGTGCCAGCAGTTTCAGGACTAGCTCCGATGAGCAGTTCTTC.

This clonotype was seen a handful of times. V is TRBV5-1 and J is TRBJ2-2; 8 bases agree with TRBD1. The CDR3 totals 15 residues. With V trimmed by 4 bases and J by 3 bases, 5 bases remained unmatched. The V gene's germline CDR1 is SGHRS and CDR2 YFSETQ. Here the CDR3 DNA reads TGCGCCAGCAGCCTCGGACAGGGCCACACCGGGGAGCTGTTTTTT. Protein product: CASSLGQGHTGELFF.

This clonotype was detected many times. This rearrangement joins TRBV9 to TRBJ1-6; D unresolved. Germline V gene lookup returns CDR1 SGDLS and CDR2 YYNGEE. Trimming left V 1 base short and J 10 bases short, with 15 bases between. The CDR3 extends over 15 amino acids. CDR3 bases: TGTGCCAGCAGCGTAAGCTTGGGAGGCGAGTCACCCCTCCACTTT. As protein: CASSVSLGGESPLHF.

The genes are TRBV5-1 and TRBJ2-7; no definite D call. Trimming shortened V by 4 bases and J by 6 bases, and 23 bases separated the two germline ends. Germline V CDR1 and CDR2: SGHRS, YFSETQ. This CDR3 is built from 16 residues. The CDR3 sequence: CASSPGMGRWVLEQYF. CDR3 nucleotide sequence: TGCGCCAGCAGCCCTGGGATGGGCAGGTGGGTTCTCGAGCAGTACTTC.

Note on this clonotype: A read error is possible here, since a much larger clone lies one base away. The V and J genes are TRBV3-1 and TRBJ2-7, with 9 bases identical to TRBD2. Trimming cost V 1 base and J 7 bases; bases outside gene matches: 8. Per the germline V gene, CDR1 is LGHDT and CDR2 is YNNKEL (reference sequence). This CDR3 spans 15 amino acids. Here the CDR3 DNA reads TGTGCCAGCAGCCAAGTTCTACTAGCGGGCAATGAGCAGTACTTC. It yields the protein CASSQVLLAGNEQYF.

This clonotype was picked up a small number of times. The rearrangement uses TRBV11-2 and TRBJ1-2; possible D gene TRBD1, 6 bases. Germline V gene lookup returns CDR1 SGHAT and CDR2 FQNNGV. The CDR3 consists of 17 residues. The V gene lost 4 bases and the J gene lost 0 bases, with 18 bases spanning the gap. The CDR3 nucleotides are TGTGCCAGCAGCTACAGTCACCCACAGGGAACTAACTATGGCTACACCTTC. Translation gives CASSYSHPQGTNYGYTF.

The table lists this clonotype with many counts. V is TRBV27 and J is TRBJ2-1, with D unclear. The germline V gene has CDR1 MNHEY and CDR2 SMNVEV (reference sequence). Between the trimmed V and J ends, which lost 5 bases and 0 bases, there was a span of 11 bases. CDR3 size: 15 residues. The CDR3 region has the DNA TGTGCCAGCAGTATGGGCCTCAGCTCCTACAATGAGCAGTTCTTC. It is translated as CASSMGLSSYNEQFF.

As to this clonotype: This may be a read error: a much more frequent sequence differs by one nucleotide. J is TRBJ2-7 and V is TRBV6-2 or TRBV6-3, with D perhaps matching TRBD1 (6 bases). Germline CDR1 reads MNHEY; CDR2 reads SVGEGT. Trimming pared 5 bases from V and 1 base from J, leaving 15 bases between. The CDR3 has 15 residues. CDR3 in amino acids: CASSPLGRGSYEQYF. In nucleotides, the CDR3 is TGTGCCAGCAGTCCGTTAGGCAGGGGATCCTACGAGCAGTACTTC.

This clonotype has a count of ten or more. The chain is built from TRBV7-9 and TRBJ1-1; TRBD1 might be the D (6 bases). CDR3 length: 15 amino acids. Trimming cost V 5 bases and J 10 bases, with 23 bases left between them. Germline loops: CDR1 SEHNR, CDR2 FQNEAQ (reference sequence). For the CDR3, the DNA is TGTGCCAGCAGCACGGACAGCGGCCGTTTTCGACCAGCTTTCTTT. Residues: CASSTDSGRFRPAFF. Variable domain in full (rest from reference TRBV7-9 and TRBJ1-1): DTGVSQNPRHKITKRGQNVTFRCDPISEHNRLYWYRQTLGQGPEFLTYFQNEAQLEKSRLLSDRFSAERPKGSFSTLEIQRTEQGDSAMYLCASSTDSGRFRPAFFGQGTRLTVV.

The rearrangement joins TRBV7-2 to TRBJ1-2; the D gene is possibly TRBD1 (6 bases). CDR1 is SGHTA, CDR2 FQGNSA, per germline. The CDR3 extends over 15 amino acids. With 5 bases removed from V and 4 bases from J, the gap between germline ends came to 17 bases. The CDR3 DNA reads as TGTGCCAGCAGCCTCCAGGGGCAGATTGGCTATGGCTACACCTTC. This gives the protein CASSLQGQIGYGYTF.

This clonotype was recorded at least ten times. V gene TRBV15 combines with J gene TRBJ2-1; possible D gene TRBD2, 5 bases. CDR3 length: 15 amino acids. V lost 2 bases, J lost 3 bases, and 11 bases lay in between. Per the germline V gene, CDR1 is LNHNV and CDR2 is YYDKDF (reference sequence). The CDR3: CATSRFRDLYNEQFF. The CDR3 coding sequence is TGTGCCACCAGCAGATTCCGGGATCTCTACAATGAGCAGTTCTTC.

A word on this clonotype: A read error may be the cause here, since a much bigger clone is one base away. The chain combines TRBV12-3 or TRBV12-4 with TRBJ1-4; D is possibly TRBD1 (6 bases). The CDR3 has 14 residues. Trimming stripped 6 bases from V and 5 bases from J, with 13 bases between. CDR3 DNA sequence: TGTGCCAGCAGGTGGGGGGGCGGAAATGAAAAACTGTTTTTT. It yields the protein CASRWGGGNEKLFF.

This clonotype was detected only a few times. A much larger clone differs by one base, so this may be a read error. The chain carries TRBV6-5 and TRBJ2-7; D unresolved. Germline values: CDR1 MNHEY, CDR2 SVGAGI. The CDR3 covers 11 residues. With 5 bases removed from V and 7 bases from J, the gap between germline ends came to 9 bases. CDR3 bases: TGTGCCAGCAGTGGAAACAATGAGCAGTACTTC. It is translated as CASSGNNEQYF.

This clonotype has more than one count but fewer than ten. CDR3 sequence reads: CAWGLQGALEQYF. Here the CDR3 DNA reads TGTGCCTGGGGCCTACAGGGGGCTCTCGAGCAGTACTTC. The rearrangement joins TRBV30 to TRBJ2-7; 9 bases are a match to TRBD1. The CDR3 contains 13 residues. CDR1 and CDR2 from the germline V gene are GTSNPN and SVGIG (reference sequence). The trim removed 5 bases at V and 6 bases at J, leaving 8 bases unmatched.

The chain links TRBV7-9 to TRBJ2-7; TRBD2 is a possible D gene (7 bases). This CDR3 spans 16 amino acids. V was trimmed by 6 bases and J by 3 bases, leaving 21 bases between them. Germline V lookup: CDR1 SEHNR, CDR2 FQNEAQ (reference sequence). The CDR3 region has the DNA TGTGCCAGCAGTCGATTTCCCCGGGGGGCCAGCTACGAGCAGTACTTC. The encoded protein is CASSRFPRGASYEQYF. Supplemented by reference TRBV7-9 and TRBJ2-7, the full variable domain reads DTGVSQNPRHKITKRGQNVTFRCDPISEHNRLYWYRQTLGQGPEFLTYFQNEAQLEKSRLLSDRFSAERPKGSFSTLEIQRTEQGDSAMYLCASSRFPRGASYEQYFGPGTRLTVT.

This sequence joins TRBV11-2 and TRBJ1-6, with 8 nucleotides matching TRBD1. J gave up 7 bases and V 0 bases, and 8 bases lay outside the gene matches. From germline, CDR1 is SGHAT and CDR2 FQNNGV. This CDR3 has 17 amino acids. The CDR3 coding sequence is TGTGCCAGCAGCTTAGATAAGACAGGGGTGGGCAATTCACCCCTCCACTTT. It encodes CASSLDKTGVGNSPLHF.

A remark on this clonotype: This may come from a read error, since a much larger clone is one base off. The CDR3 loop is CASSQDVPADTQYF. The CDR3 DNA reads TGCGCCAGCAGCCAAGACGTCCCTGCAGATACGCAGTATTTT. The rearrangement uses TRBV4-3 and TRBJ2-3; D remains ambiguous. Trimming stripped 0 bases from V and 4 bases from J, with 8 bases between. CDR3 length: 14 amino acids. CDR1 is LGHNA, CDR2 YSLEER, per germline.

This clonotype was counted at least ten times. This chain uses TRBV10-3 with TRBJ1-1, with 7 bases identical to TRBD1. Germline trimming cut 6 bases from V and 1 base from J; bases unmatched to any gene: 8. The CDR3 is made up of 15 amino acids. Germline V gene data show CDR1 as ENHRY and CDR2 as SYGVKD. This chain's CDR3 is CAIRDKGARNTEAFF. CDR3 DNA: TGTGCCATCAGGGACAAGGGGGCCCGGAACACTGAAGCTTTCTTT.